This T cell receptor beta chain was recovered during a study of blood T cell repertoires in COVID-19. Overall study: The origin of the acute and convalescent COVID-19 samples was the United States, Italy and Spain. The cDNA or gDNA used as material had been derived from T cells, B-cell-depleted T cells, or PBMCs.

From germline, CDR1 is LGHNA and CDR2 YNFKEQ. The CDR3 contains 18 residues. V was pared by 0 bases and J by 6 bases, with 21 bases between. Authors' methods: Reference gene primer amplification in the assay estimated nucleated cell counts. Here immunoSEQ multiplex PCR was the method, and the copy in TCRdb shows in-frame clones only, minus some. Clone size and V and J calls were adopted from that table, with D and trimming inferred from the DNA. This repertoire shows 35,000 or so clones, approximately 78% found once; its top ten account for 35% to 45%. The TCR comes from a human donor in a cohort sampled during active or convalescent COVID-19. The donor label of this sample is uncertain. What was sequenced was peripheral blood. J is TRBJ1-5 and V is TRBV4-2, with no clear D. Written as DNA, the CDR3 is TGTGCCAGCAGCCAAGATTCGAATATTGGCGGGTCAGGTCAGCCCCAGCATTTT. Its protein is CASSQDSNIGGSGQPQHF.